These T cell receptor beta chains were read from a single sample in a study of regulatory T cells in long-lasting Graves disease. MiXCR was run by TCRdb on the multiplex PCR reads, yielding one entry per CDR3 protein. Of 550,000 to 650,000 distinct CDR3 sequences listed, 16% are singletons. The data also belong to a second study, concerning T cells in Graves' hyperthyroidism and ophthalmopathy.

Specimen: peripheral blood mononuclear cells (PBMCs), collected at new diagnosis, from a patient treated with antithyroid drugs. The receptors stem from a man aged 18 to 35 with Graves disease. The CDR3 runs from the conserved cysteine through the conserved F or W.

>TRBV5-1
CASSPAMITSGMQEQFF
>TRBV29-1
CSVEDRGGGYTF
>TRBV4-2
CASSQGLLAGGKSYNEQFF
>TRBV20-1
CSASSRNSEATQYF
>TRBV7-3
CASSMQGDSYNEQFF
>TRBV20-1
CSARGGGGPYEQYF
>TRBV6-1
CASSQSRTGGSDGYTF
>TRBV18
CASSPAGNEQFF
>TRBV29-1
CSVAQRDSYYGHTF
>TRBV30
CAWSVPGTAFYSNQPQHF
>TRBV7-6
CASSFGANTGELFF
>TRBV3-1
CASSQLGTGGPRAQHF
>TRBV3-1
CASSQEGSSYNSPLHF
>TRBV20-1
CSARDWAAGEADTQYF
>TRBV28
CAGSWAGGRDEQFF
>TRBV6-2/TRBV6-3
CASNYMSSGNTIYF
>TRBV20-1
CSADLWAGESYEQYF
>TRBV20-1
CSARDGLGRYEQYF
>TRBV27
CASSFGQGENTEAFF
>TRBV5-1
CASSLVSGPTGEQYF
>TRBV19
CASSQRDGLYEQYF
>TRBV20-1
CSAHPGQGAAYEQYF
>TRBV20-1
CSAGQGSLHNEQFF